These 30 T cell receptor beta chains were sequenced from one sample in a study of PD-1 blockade in classical Hodgkin lymphoma. TCRdb's copy holds only in-frame clones and misses some; the assay was immunoSEQ multiplex PCR. This table has 50,000 to 65,000 clones, around nine tenths appearing once. The time point here: cycle 4 day 1 (C4D1), after less than 7 weeks of nivolumab. Exposure to brentuximab vedotin varied, and each patient had relapsed following autologous stem cell transplantation. The input for sequencing was peripheral blood mononuclear cells (PBMCs), taken before the fourth cycle of nivolumab. These receptors originate from a human donor with classical Hodgkin lymphoma.

The chain employs TRBV27 and TRBJ2-7, with 8 positions matching TRBD1. The CDR3 sequence is 15 residues long. Germline CDR1 MNHEY, CDR2 SMNVEV (reference sequence). The V and J ends lost 5 bases and 5 bases, in that order; junction bases with no gene match: 11. CDR3 region: CASSPADRGPDEQYF. The CDR3 coding sequence is TGTGCCAGCAGTCCGGCTGACAGGGGTCCCGACGAGCAGTACTTC.

Written as DNA, the CDR3 is TGCGCCAGCAGCCAGCAGGGGGTAGCTGAAGCTTTCTTT. Amino acids: CASSQQGVAEAFF. V is TRBV5-1 and J is TRBJ1-1, with 7 bases identical to TRBD1. Germline CDR1 and CDR2: SGHRS and YFSETQ. Trimming removed 4 bases from V and 6 bases from J; junction bases left unmatched: 6. The CDR3 runs 13 residues.

The rearrangement links TRBV9 to TRBJ1-5; TRBD1 agrees at 7 bases. V shed 0 bases, J shed 6 bases, and the junction held 6 bases outside the gene matches. The CDR3 covers 15 residues. Germline V gives CDR1 SGDLS, CDR2 YYNGEE. The CDR3 protein is CASSVGQGGGQPQHF. The CDR3 nucleotides read TGTGCCAGCAGCGTAGGACAGGGCGGCGGTCAGCCCCAGCATTTT.

The J gene is TRBJ1-5, the V gene TRBV19; D ambiguous. V shed 11 bases and J shed 0 bases, with 17 bases lying between them. The CDR3 runs 15 residues. The germline CDR1 and CDR2 sequences are LNHDA and SQIVND (reference sequence). The CDR3 nucleotides read TGTGCCGCCCGACCGTCGAAGTATAGCAATCAGCCCCAGCATTTT. It translates to CAARPSKYSNQPQHF.

The chain carries TRBV28 and TRBJ2-5; 8 positions match TRBD1. The CDR3 runs 16 residues. With V trimmed by 7 bases and J by 1 base, 11 bases remained unmatched. From germline, CDR1 is MDHEN and CDR2 SYDVKM. The chain's CDR3 is CASNLLRGRTQETQYF. The CDR3 DNA reads TGTGCCAGCAACCTCCTCAGGGGGCGCACCCAAGAGACCCAGTACTTC.

The chain employs TRBV28 and TRBJ2-3, with 10 positions matching TRBD2. The junction had 4 bases not matched to a gene; V was cut back by 7 bases and J by 0 bases. Germline V gene sequence: CDR1 MDHEN, CDR2 SYDVKM. CDR3 length: 15 amino acids. The CDR3 DNA sequence: TGTGCCAGCACTACTAGCGGGGCTAGCACAGATACGCAGTATTTT. This gives the protein CASTTSGASTDTQYF.

The rearrangement uses TRBV10-2 and TRBJ2-5; TRBD2 matches 10 bases. The CDR3 consists of 18 residues. Per germline, CDR1 WSHSY and CDR2 SAAADI. V lost 2 bases to trimming and J lost 0 bases; unmatched junction nucleotides: 9. CDR3: CASSEPDGLAEYQETQYF. Written as DNA, the CDR3 is TGCGCCAGCAGTGAGCCTGACGGACTAGCGGAGTACCAAGAGACCCAGTACTTC.

This chain connects TRBV6-5 to TRBJ1-1; D ambiguous. The germline gives CDR1 MNHEY, CDR2 SVGAGI. The CDR3 consists of 13 residues. Between the trimmed V and J ends, which lost 4 bases and 4 bases, there was a span of 10 bases. The CDR3 DNA reads TGTGCCAGCAGTTTAGGGTCGGGCACTGAAGCTTTCTTT. Its translation is CASSLGSGTEAFF.

This clone was recorded only once. V and J are TRBV23-1 and TRBJ2-5; D is possibly TRBD1 or TRBD2 (6 bases each). TRBV23-1 falls under the ORF class, with uncertain function. V was clipped by 10 bases and J by 3 bases, with 18 bases between them. The CDR3 spans 14 residues. The CDR3 protein is CAIPPRGEEETQYF. The DNA of the CDR3 is TGCGCCATCCCTCCAAGGGGGGAGGAAGAGACCCAGTACTTC.

The chain carries TRBV5-1 and TRBJ2-3, with TRBD2 matching over 9 bases. After removal of 6 bases from V and 0 bases from J, the junction contained 8 bases not matched to a gene. This CDR3 has 16 residues. Germline loops: CDR1 SGHRS, CDR2 YFSETQ. CDR3 sequence reads: CASTSIAGVSTDTQYF. The CDR3 nucleotides are TGCGCCAGCACCTCCATAGCGGGGGTAAGCACAGATACGCAGTATTTT.

CDR3 sequence (DNA): TGTGCCAGCAGCCCTCTCGCTGACGAGCAGTACTTC. This sequence encodes CASSPLADEQYF. The chain carries TRBV9 and TRBJ2-7; no definite D call. Germline CDR1 is SGDLS and CDR2 is YYNGEE. V shed 4 bases and J shed 5 bases, with 10 bases lying between them. The CDR3 spans 12 residues.

The chain is built from TRBV5-1 and TRBJ2-5, with 10 bases that match TRBD2. This CDR3 comprises 15 residues. Germline CDR1 SGHRS, CDR2 YFSETQ. Losses at the gene ends were 5 bases for V and 5 bases for J; bases not matched to a gene: 9. CDR3 DNA sequence: TGCGCCAGCAGACCTGGGACTAGCGATGGTGAGACCCAGTACTTC. Residues: CASRPGTSDGETQYF.

J is TRBJ2-1 and V is TRBV5-1; TRBD2 matches at 14 bases. The CDR3 has 19 amino acids. Germline values: CDR1 SGHRS, CDR2 YFSETQ. The trim removed 0 bases at V and 1 base at J, leaving 6 bases unmatched. CDR3 nucleotide sequence: TGCGCCAGCAGCTTGGTCGGGACTAGCGGGGGCCAATCCTACAATGAGCAGTTCTTC. Protein: CASSLVGTSGGQSYNEQFF. Full variable domain (missing parts from reference TRBV5-1 and TRBJ2-1): KAGVTQTPRYLIKTRGQQVTLSCSPISGHRSVSWYQQTPGQGLQFLFEYFSETQRNKGNFPGRFSGRQFSNSRSEMNVSTLELGDSALYLCASSLVGTSGGQSYNEQFFGPGTRLTVL.

This sequence joins TRBV5-1 and TRBJ1-2; weak D call: TRBD1 (5 bases). Trimming took 0 bases from V and 8 from J, leaving 8 bases between them. Germline lookup yields CDR1 SGHRS and CDR2 YFSETQ. The CDR3 consists of 12 residues. DNA of the CDR3: TGCGCCAGCAGCTTGGAGGGGAACGGCTACACCTTC. Translation: CASSLEGNGYTF.

This chain joins TRBV19 and TRBJ1-1; D gene unclear. Germline V gene lookup returns CDR1 LNHDA and CDR2 SQIVND (reference sequence). The CDR3 sequence is 15 residues long. V lost 2 bases and J 0 bases, leaving 10 bases between the germline ends. CDR3 DNA: TGTGCCAGTAGTATATACGCAGGTTTGAACACTGAAGCTTTCTTT. It translates to CASSIYAGLNTEAFF.

The V call is TRBV11-2, the J call TRBJ1-1; D call uncertain. Trimming stripped 6 bases from V and 1 base from J, with 9 bases between. Germline V gene sequence: CDR1 SGHAT, CDR2 FQNNGV. There are 13 residues in the CDR3. CDR3 nucleotide sequence: TGTGCCAGCAGTAACCGACAGAACACTGAAGCTTTCTTT. Protein product: CASSNRQNTEAFF.

V and J are TRBV9 and TRBJ1-6; D is ambiguous. Trimming removed 2 bases from V and 10 bases from J, with 10 bases in between. Germline values: CDR1 SGDLS, CDR2 YYNGEE. The CDR3 sequence is 13 residues long. The CDR3 DNA reads as TGTGCCAGCAGCGTCCCTGGGATCTCACCCCTCCACTTT. Its translation: CASSVPGISPLHF.

The chain links TRBV5-1 to TRBJ1-4; D gene unclear. The CDR3 consists of 14 residues. V shed 1 base and J shed 8 bases, with 12 bases lying between them. The germline gives CDR1 SGHRS, CDR2 YFSETQ. The CDR3 loop reads CASSLSGNEEKLFF. CDR3 sequence (DNA): TGCGCCAGCAGCTTGTCTGGGAATGAGGAAAAACTGTTTTTT.

This sequence joins TRBV7-3 and TRBJ2-1; D is undetermined. V was shortened by 5 bases and J by 4 bases, with 15 bases between the two germline ends. The CDR3 contains 15 residues. Germline V lookup: CDR1 SGHTA, CDR2 FQGTGA. CDR3 residues: CASSQDLSVYNEQFF. CDR3 nucleotide sequence: TGTGCCAGCAGCCAGGACCTATCGGTATACAATGAGCAGTTCTTC.

This clone was found a few times. This sequence joins TRBV5-1 and TRBJ2-7, with TRBD1 as a possible D gene (6 bases). Germline CDR1 reads SGHRS; CDR2 reads YFSETQ. The V end lost 0 bases, the J end lost 2 bases, and 9 bases lay between the germline ends. The CDR3 is made up of 14 amino acids. The CDR3 region has the DNA TGCGCCAGCAGCTTGGTGGGACATACCTACGAGCAGTACTTC. Its translation is CASSLVGHTYEQYF.

The rearrangement links TRBV5-1 to TRBJ1-5, with TRBD1 matching over 9 bases. Germline V gene data show CDR1 as SGHRS and CDR2 as YFSETQ. This CDR3 region has 16 residues. The V gene end was trimmed by 4 bases and the J gene end by 3 bases; junction bases not matched to a gene: 8. This CDR3 reads CASSPTGTGNNQPQHF. CDR3 coding DNA: TGCGCCAGCAGCCCCACCGGGACAGGGAACAATCAGCCCCAGCATTTT. Looking up the rest from reference TRBV5-1 and TRBJ1-5 gives the full variable domain: KAGVTQTPRYLIKTRGQQVTLSCSPISGHRSVSWYQQTPGQGLQFLFEYFSETQRNKGNFPGRFSGRQFSNSRSEMNVSTLELGDSALYLCASSPTGTGNNQPQHFGDGTRLSIL.

This clone was detected a few times. The chain carries TRBV7-9 and TRBJ2-3; D is unresolved. V lost 9 bases to trimming and J lost 3 bases, with 7 bases between them. The CDR3 contains 11 residues. In germline, CDR1 is SEHNR, CDR2 FQNEAQ (reference sequence). CDR3 protein: CASSLTDTQYF. The CDR3 region has the DNA TGTGCCAGTAGCCTGACAGATACGCAGTATTTT.

The chain uses TRBV5-1 and TRBJ2-1; 12 bases match TRBD2. Germline CDR1 reads SGHRS; CDR2 reads YFSETQ. The CDR3 extends over 15 amino acids. The V segment lost 5 bases and the J segment 7 bases; nucleotides outside the gene matches: 7. The CDR3, as DNA: TGCGCCAGCAGTGAGACTAGCGGGGGAGCGAATGAGCAGTTCTTC. Protein product: CASSETSGGANEQFF.

V gene TRBV5-1 combines with J gene TRBJ1-5; a possible D gene is TRBD1 (5 bases). Trimming took off 4 bases at V and 12 bases at J, with 17 bases between the two ends. The CDR3 extends over 13 amino acids. Germline CDR1 is SGHRS and CDR2 is YFSETQ. The DNA of the CDR3 is TGCGCCAGCAGCCCCCGCCAGGGAGGAATCCAGCATTTT. It translates to CASSPRQGGIQHF.

Note on this clone: The sample holds other DNA sequences that translate to the same CDR3. V and J are TRBV5-1 and TRBJ1-4, with unresolved D. Germline lookup yields CDR1 SGHRS and CDR2 YFSETQ. Between the trimmed V and J ends, which lost 0 bases and 5 bases, there was a span of 11 bases. The CDR3 is made up of 15 amino acids. CDR3 in amino acids: CASSLAGTANEKLFF. DNA of the CDR3: TGCGCCAGCAGCTTGGCCGGTACAGCGAATGAAAAACTGTTTTTT. The complete variable domain, with remaining parts taken from reference TRBV5-1 and TRBJ1-4, reads KAGVTQTPRYLIKTRGQQVTLSCSPISGHRSVSWYQQTPGQGLQFLFEYFSETQRNKGNFPGRFSGRQFSNSRSEMNVSTLELGDSALYLCASSLAGTANEKLFFGSGTQLSVL.

This clone was observed once. The chain has TRBV5-1 and TRBJ1-2; D not certain. Germline V gene sequence: CDR1 SGHRS, CDR2 YFSETQ. This CDR3 contains 14 residues. V gave up 0 bases and J gave up 4 bases, with 10 bases separating them. The CDR3: CASSLESTGYGYTF. The DNA for the CDR3 is TGCGCCAGCAGCTTGGAGTCGACGGGCTATGGCTACACCTTC.

The rearrangement uses TRBV10-2 and TRBJ2-7; tentatively, D is TRBD1 (6 bases). CDR3 length: 13 amino acids. V gave up 3 bases and J gave up 3 bases, with 9 bases separating them. In germline, CDR1 is WSHSY, CDR2 SAAADI. The CDR3 here is CASSDRGVYEQYF. The CDR3, as DNA: TGCGCCAGCAGTGACAGGGGTGTCTACGAGCAGTACTTC.

The chain carries TRBV5-4 and TRBJ2-6, with D unresolved. The CDR3 loop spans 17 amino acids. V shed 3 bases and J shed 0 bases, with 13 bases lying between them. From germline, CDR1 is SGHNT and CDR2 YYREEE (reference sequence). CDR3 loop: CASSSGYSLSGANVLTF. CDR3 DNA sequence: TGTGCCAGCAGCTCAGGCTACAGTCTCTCTGGGGCCAACGTCCTGACTTTC.

The chain joins TRBV6-4 to TRBJ2-1, with D possibly matching TRBD1 (6 bases). CDR1 is MRHNA, CDR2 SNTAGT, per germline. V was clipped by 6 bases and J by 4 bases, with 19 bases between them. The CDR3 extends over 16 amino acids. The chain's CDR3 is CASSARSGQGYNEQFF. For the CDR3, the DNA is TGTGCCAGCAGCGCCCGGAGCGGTCAGGGGTACAATGAGCAGTTCTTC.

The CDR3: CASAPGAANTGELFF. The CDR3 DNA reads TGCGCCAGCGCTCCCGGGGCAGCGAACACCGGGGAGCTGTTTTTT. V is TRBV5-1 and J is TRBJ2-2; D possibly uses TRBD1 or TRBD2 (5 bases each). Trimming removed 7 bases from V and 0 bases from J, with 13 bases in between. The CDR3 spans 15 residues. From germline, CDR1 is SGHRS and CDR2 YFSETQ.